This T cell receptor beta chain comes out of a study of blood T cell repertoires in COVID-19. On the study more broadly: The origin of the acute and convalescent COVID-19 samples was the United States, Italy and Spain. In each case, the material was cDNA or gDNA derived from T cells, B-cell-depleted T cells, or PBMCs.

Original analysis: Cell counts per sample came from amplifying reference gene primers. Clones were sequenced by immunoSEQ multiplex PCR, and TCRdb holds only the in-frame ones, with some missing. The D gene and trimming were derived from the DNA, and the V and J assignments and clone size from that table. The table records about 50,000 clones, 88% of them present only once. CDR1 is ENHRY, CDR2 SYGVKD, per germline. With 0 bases clipped from V and 2 bases from J, the junction kept 3 bases outside the gene matches. CDR3 length equals 15 residues. This clonotype originated in a middle-aged man with active COVID-19. Sequencing was performed on peripheral blood. J is TRBJ2-7 and V is TRBV10-3; 8 nucleotides line up with TRBD2. For the CDR3, the DNA is TGTGCCATCAGTGAGTCACTAGCGGACACCTACGAGCAGTACTTC. Translation: CAISESLADTYEQYF.